One sample yielded the 29 T cell receptor beta chains listed below, sequenced in a study of blood T cells in healthy people across ages (dated by TCRdb to between 2015 and 2017). Libraries were prepared through 5' RACE. Sequenced on an Illumina HiSeq 2500. A second PCR of roughly 6 to 12 cycles was performed with a sample-barcoded 5' primer and a J-beta primer mix. TCRdb's own reprocessing of the public reads used fastp at Q25 and MiXCR and kept productive beta chains. Here each entry gathers all rows of one CDR3 protein and keeps the most common genes and DNA. The sample table lists approximately 1.5 million distinct CDR3 sequences, 30% to 40% of them with a count of one. The ten biggest clones cover about 11% of the sample. The sample consisted of blood. The receptors shown here come from a woman in her thirties in good health.

This clonotype has only a few counts. The rearrangement uses TRBV4-1 and TRBJ2-1; possible D gene TRBD2, 6 bases. The germline V and J ends were trimmed by 0 bases and 5 bases, with 14 bases remaining between them. Germline assignment: CDR1 MGHRA and CDR2 YSYEKL. CDR3 length: 16 residues. The DNA of the CDR3 is TGCGCCAGCAGCCAAGATAAAATACTAGCCCACAATGAGCAGTTCTTC. It translates to CASSQDKILAHNEQFF.

J is TRBJ1-1 and V is TRBV5-1; D may be TRBD1 (5 bases). The CDR3 length is 14 residues. Per the germline V gene, CDR1 is SGHRS and CDR2 is YFSETQ. The ends were cut back, 4 bases at V and 3 bases at J, with 13 bases in the middle. DNA of the CDR3: TGCGCCAGCAGCCCCGACGGGGGATACACTGAAGCTTTCTTT. Its protein product is CASSPDGGYTEAFF.

This clonotype was counted ten times or more. The chain is built from TRBV2 and TRBJ1-5; no clear D. In germline, CDR1 is SNHLY, CDR2 FYNNEI. The V gene lost 3 bases and the J gene lost 5 bases, with 11 bases spanning the gap. The CDR3 runs 14 residues. This CDR3 is CASSDEGWDQPQHF. The CDR3 DNA is TGTGCCAGCAGTGATGAAGGGTGGGATCAGCCCCAGCATTTT.

This clonotype was seen a handful of times. The chain joins TRBV7-9 to TRBJ2-5; 8 bases align to TRBD1. The V gene end was trimmed by 6 bases and the J gene end by 5 bases; junction bases not matched to a gene: 11. The CDR3 is made up of 15 amino acids. Germline CDR1 and CDR2: SEHNR and FQNEAQ (reference sequence). This CDR3 is CASSRRQGFQETQYF. The DNA of the CDR3 is TGTGCCAGCAGTCGGAGACAGGGGTTTCAGGAGACCCAGTACTTC. The whole variable domain, remainder taken from reference TRBV7-9 and TRBJ2-5, is DTGVSQNPRHKITKRGQNVTFRCDPISEHNRLYWYRQTLGQGPEFLTYFQNEAQLEKSRLLSDRFSAERPKGSFSTLEIQRTEQGDSAMYLCASSRRQGFQETQYFGPGTRLLVL.

The chain carries TRBV12-3 or TRBV12-4 and TRBJ2-3, with a tentative D call TRBD2 (7 bases). Trimming left V 4 bases short and J 7 bases short, with 18 bases between. The CDR3 sequence is 15 residues long. The CDR3 bases are TGTGCCAGCAGTTATGAACAGGGAGGGGTAAATACGCAGTATTTT. Translated: CASSYEQGGVNTQYF.

The chain combines TRBV20-1 with TRBJ2-5, with no clear D. The CDR3 has 14 amino acids. With 0 bases removed from V and 5 bases from J, the gap between germline ends came to 13 bases. Germline V lookup: CDR1 DFQATT, CDR2 SNEGSKA (reference sequence). The CDR3 reads CSARDLSTRETQYF. The CDR3 region has the DNA TGCAGTGCTAGAGATCTTTCCACCAGGGAGACCCAGTACTTC.

This clonotype was found a few times. For the CDR3, the DNA is TGTGCCAGCAGTTTTGTTGACGTACCGAGCGCTTCCAACGTCCTGACTTTC. The encoded protein is CASSFVDVPSASNVLTF. The chain uses TRBV28 and TRBJ2-6, with D unclear. Per the germline V gene, CDR1 is MDHEN and CDR2 is SYDVKM. There are 17 residues in the CDR3. The V and J ends lost 3 bases and 8 bases respectively, with 20 bases between them.

The chain links TRBV6-1 to TRBJ2-5; D may correspond to TRBD1 or TRBD2 (5 bases each). V lost 2 bases to trimming and J lost 4 bases, with 11 bases between them. From germline, CDR1 is MNHNS and CDR2 SASEGT. CDR3 length: 14 residues. Here the CDR3 DNA reads TGTGCCAGCAGTGAATGGTTTGGGGGAGAGACCCAGTACTTC. It yields the protein CASSEWFGGETQYF.

The rearrangement joins TRBV5-1 to TRBJ2-7; weak D call: TRBD2 (6 bases). Between the trimmed V and J ends, which lost 1 base and 2 bases, there was a span of 13 bases. This CDR3 has 15 amino acids. Per the germline V gene, CDR1 is SGHRS and CDR2 is YFSETQ. CDR3 coding DNA: TGCGCCAGCAGCTTGAGTGGGGGGACGCCCTACGAGCAGTACTTC. It yields the protein CASSLSGGTPYEQYF.

The chain links TRBV12-3 or TRBV12-4 to TRBJ1-4; D possibly corresponds to TRBD1 (5 bases). Trimming stripped 6 bases from V and 7 bases from J, with 12 bases between. This CDR3 contains 13 residues. The CDR3 here is CASRGTFSEKLFF. Here the CDR3 DNA reads TGTGCCAGCAGGGGGACTTTTAGTGAAAAACTGTTTTTT.

V usage is TRBV20-1 and J usage is TRBJ2-1; maybe TRBD2 (6 bases). Germline V gene lookup returns CDR1 DFQATT and CDR2 SNEGSKA (reference sequence). The CDR3 length is 15 residues. Trimming cost V 0 bases and J 10 bases, with 19 bases left between them. As DNA, the CDR3 is TGCAGTGCTAGAGAGGAACTTAGCGGACAAGGGGAGCAGTTCTTC. Residues: CSAREELSGQGEQFF.

The rearrangement uses TRBV6-2 or TRBV6-3 and TRBJ2-1, with unresolved D. The CDR3 has 16 residues. V lost 0 bases and J 6 bases, leaving 15 bases between the germline ends. The germline gives CDR1 MNHEY, CDR2 SVGEGT. Written as DNA, the CDR3 is TGTGCCAGCAGTTACTCGGCGGACCGAGTGGGCAATGAGCAGTTCTTC. It encodes CASSYSADRVGNEQFF.

J is TRBJ2-7 and V is TRBV6-2 or TRBV6-3; 11 bases match TRBD2. Germline V gene lookup returns CDR1 MNHEY and CDR2 SVGEGT. After removal of 5 bases from V and 1 base from J, the junction contained 7 bases not matched to a gene. This CDR3 spans 16 amino acids. The CDR3 region is CASSRMLAGGSYEQYF. DNA of the CDR3: TGTGCCAGCAGTCGCATGCTAGCGGGGGGTTCCTACGAGCAGTACTTC.

This clonotype was recorded a few times. This chain joins TRBV7-2 and TRBJ2-1; 14 nucleotides agree with TRBD2. This CDR3 has 18 residues. J lost 2 bases, V lost 5 bases, and 8 bases had no gene match. Germline V CDR1 and CDR2: SGHTA, FQGNSA. Here the CDR3 DNA reads TGTGCCAGCAGCAGACTAGCGGGGGGGCCGAATCCCTACAATGAGCAGTTCTTC. Protein: CASSRLAGGPNPYNEQFF.

Worth noting for this clonotype: One junction end does not reproduce the germline sequence, and a read error may be involved. The chain recombines TRBV12-3 or TRBV12-4 with TRBJ2-3; tentatively, D is TRBD2 (5 bases). The CDR3 loop spans 15 amino acids. For the CDR3, the DNA is TGTGCCAGCAGCGTACGGGGAGCTAGCACAGATGCGCAGTATTTT. Protein sequence: CASSVRGASTDAQYF.

In its sample, this clonotype was seen a few times. V is TRBV12-5 and J is TRBJ2-4; the match to TRBD1 covers 8 bases. TRBJ2-7 matches the DNA end more closely, so the J call is doubtful. CDR1 is LGHNT, CDR2 FRNRAP, per germline. CDR3 size: 14 residues. The CDR3 nucleotides are TGTGCTAGTGGTTTGGGACAGGGGTCCTACGAGCAGTACTTC. Protein sequence: CASGLGQGSYEQYF.

This rearrangement joins TRBV3-1 to TRBJ1-4, with D possibly TRBD1 on 5 matching bases. V was clipped by 9 bases and J by 0 bases, with 11 bases between them. Germline V gene lookup returns CDR1 LGHDT and CDR2 YNNKEL (reference sequence). There are 14 residues in the CDR3. The CDR3 coding sequence is TGTGCCAGTAGTGACAGAGCAACTAATGAAAAACTGTTTTTT. It codes for CASSDRATNEKLFF.

The sample holds a few counts of this clonotype. This chain uses TRBV10-3 with TRBJ2-5, with 9 bases fitting TRBD2. V was clipped by 7 bases and J by 5 bases; unmatched bases: 8. Per germline, CDR1 ENHRY and CDR2 SYGVKD. The CDR3 is 14 amino acids. The CDR3 DNA reads TGTGCCATCAAAGCAGCGGGAGGTTGGGAGACCCAGTACTTC. Its translation is CAIKAAGGWETQYF.

J is TRBJ2-2 and V is TRBV20-1; D may match TRBD1 or TRBD2 (6 bases each). The V end was cut by 7 bases, the J end by 5 bases, with 17 bases between. The CDR3 sequence is 14 residues long. Germline V lookup: CDR1 DFQATT, CDR2 SNEGSKA (reference sequence). CDR3 in DNA: TGCAGTGTCCCGTGGGGGGCGCGGACCGGGGAGCTGTTTTTT. Translated: CSVPWGARTGELFF.

This clonotype has more than one count but fewer than ten. The chain employs TRBV12-3 or TRBV12-4 and TRBJ2-1; possible D gene TRBD2, 6 bases. The CDR3 has 15 amino acids. V was clipped by 2 bases and J by 6 bases, with 14 bases between them. CDR3 sequence (DNA): TGTGCCAGCAGTTTACCCGGGTGGGGAGGCAATGAGCAGTTCTTC. Protein sequence: CASSLPGWGGNEQFF.

V usage is TRBV7-3 and J usage is TRBJ2-1; 7 nucleotides agree with TRBD2. V lost 2 bases to trimming and J lost 6 bases; unmatched junction nucleotides: 19. CDR1 is SGHTA and CDR2 is FQGTGA in the germline V gene. CDR3 length: 19 amino acids. The CDR3 is CASSLWSMGGPYARNEQFF. Written as DNA, the CDR3 is TGTGCCAGCAGCTTATGGAGCATGGGAGGGCCGTACGCACGCAATGAGCAGTTCTTC.

This clonotype appeared many times. The chain combines TRBV4-1 with TRBJ2-7, with 7 bases that match TRBD1. This CDR3 is 16 amino acids long. J lost 2 bases, V lost 5 bases, and 12 bases had no gene match. The V gene's germline CDR1 is MGHRA and CDR2 YSYEKL. CDR3 residues: CASSERPGTVTYEQYF. In DNA form, the CDR3 reads TGCGCCAGCAGCGAACGTCCCGGGACAGTGACCTACGAGCAGTACTTC.

The chain uses TRBV24-1 and TRBJ2-1, with D perhaps matching TRBD2 (6 bases). Germline V CDR1 and CDR2: KGHDR, SFDVKD. There are 15 residues in the CDR3. V was cut by 3 bases and J by 7 bases, with 15 bases left in between. CDR3 coding DNA: TGTGCCACCAGTGATATGGGGCGGGACCCGAATGAGCAGTTCTTC. This encodes CATSDMGRDPNEQFF.

J is TRBJ1-6 and V is TRBV9; TRBD1 agrees at 11 bases. The CDR3 is 18 residues long. J was trimmed by 0 bases and V by 3 bases; bases with no gene match: 5. Per the germline V gene, CDR1 is SGDLS and CDR2 is YYNGEE. CDR3 protein: CASSGRDRGSSYNSPLHF. CDR3 in DNA: TGTGCCAGCAGCGGACGGGACAGGGGGAGCTCCTATAATTCACCCCTCCACTTT.

This clonotype was found once. V is TRBV5-1 and J is TRBJ2-7; D is unresolved. The tail of the sequence fits TRBJ2-5 better, so the J call may be wrong. There are 13 residues in the CDR3. CDR1 and CDR2 from the germline V gene are SGHRS and YFSETQ. This CDR3 is CASSLEFSGTQYF. CDR3 sequence (DNA): TGCGCCAGCAGCTTGGAGTTTTCGGGGACCCAGTACTTC.

Points on this clonotype: A much bigger clone sits one base away, suggesting this may be a read error. The CDR3: CASCLGGGSKRAKNIQYF. CDR3 DNA sequence: TGCGCCAGCTGCTTGGGGGGCGGGAGCAAGCGGGCCAAAAACATTCAGTACTTC. This rearrangement joins TRBV5-1 to TRBJ2-4; tentative D call: TRBD2 (7 bases). Germline loops: CDR1 SGHRS, CDR2 YFSETQ. The CDR3 has 18 amino acids.

The V call is TRBV28, the J call TRBJ2-2, with 8 bases aligning to TRBD1. CDR1 is MDHEN and CDR2 is SYDVKM in the germline V gene. CDR3 length: 17 amino acids. The ends lost 5 bases at V and 4 bases at J; junction bases unmatched: 12. The chain's CDR3 is CASSPTFGQGGTGELFF. DNA for the CDR3: TGTGCCAGCAGTCCCACTTTTGGACAGGGCGGCACCGGGGAGCTGTTTTTT.

The chain is built from TRBV7-9 and TRBJ2-5, with 14 nucleotides matching TRBD2. This CDR3 region has 18 residues. Trimming cost V 2 bases and J 1 base; bases outside gene matches: 6. Germline CDR1 reads SEHNR; CDR2 reads FQNEAQ (reference sequence). Written as DNA, the CDR3 is TGTGCCAGCAGCTTATGGGGACTAGCGGGAGTTCGCCAAGAGACCCAGTACTTC. This encodes CASSLWGLAGVRQETQYF.

The chain recombines TRBV20-1 with TRBJ2-7; TRBD1 agrees at 8 bases. The better agreement between TRBJ2-5 and the DNA end casts doubt on the J call. This CDR3 has 14 residues. Germline V gene data show CDR1 as DFQATT and CDR2 as SNEGSKA (reference sequence). The CDR3 reads CSALRTGSMETQYF. CDR3 DNA sequence: TGCAGTGCTCTTCGGACAGGGAGTATGGAGACCCAGTACTTC.